The entry below describes one T cell receptor beta chain. Its target is unknown. V trimming: 2 bases; J trimming: 4 bases; junction bases outside the gene matches: 12. From germline, CDR1 is SGHDN and CDR2 FVKESK. The CDR3 covers 17 residues. This entry comes from a study of early stage breast cancer tumors. About the research overall: Of some 17 invasive breast tumors, more than nine were hormone receptor-positive, HER2-negative. Eight ER+/PR+/HER2- tumors were invasive ductal; a few were invasive lobular. Findings and caveats of the study: Commonly generated sequences made up most enriched TCRB sequences shared between patients.

Clones were read by immunoSEQ multiplex PCR, and TCRdb kept only the in-frame ones, dropping some. The sample has around 14,000 clones; less than 85% are singletons. The chain combines TRBV14 with TRBJ2-7; 9 nucleotides align to TRBD1. What was sequenced was normal breast tissue next to the tumor. The sequence derives from a person aged 30-39 years with breast cancer. The CDR3 nucleotides are TGTGCCAGCAGCCAAACGTACACAGGGGGCAGATTTTACGAGCAGTACTTC. Protein sequence: CASSQTYTGGRFYEQYF. Complete variable domain (other parts from reference TRBV14 and TRBJ2-7): EAGVTQFPSHSVIEKGQTVTLRCDPISGHDNLYWYRRVMGKEIKFLLHFVKESKQDESGMPNNRFLAERTGGTYSTLKVQPAELEDSGVYFCASSQTYTGGRFYEQYFGPGTRLTVT.